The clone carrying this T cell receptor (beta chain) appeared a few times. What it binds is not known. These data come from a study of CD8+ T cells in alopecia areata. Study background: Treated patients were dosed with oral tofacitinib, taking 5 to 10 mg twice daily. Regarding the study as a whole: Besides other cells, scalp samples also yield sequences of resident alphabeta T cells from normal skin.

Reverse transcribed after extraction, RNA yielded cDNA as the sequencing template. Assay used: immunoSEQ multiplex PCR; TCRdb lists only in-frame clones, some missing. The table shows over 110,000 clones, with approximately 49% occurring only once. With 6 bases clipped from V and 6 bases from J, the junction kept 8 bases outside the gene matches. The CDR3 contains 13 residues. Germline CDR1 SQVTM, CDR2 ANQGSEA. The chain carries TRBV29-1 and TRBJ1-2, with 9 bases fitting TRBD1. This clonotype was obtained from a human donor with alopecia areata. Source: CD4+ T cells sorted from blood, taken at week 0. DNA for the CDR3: TGCAGCGTACTAACAGGGGGCAGGGATGGCTACACCTTC. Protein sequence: CSVLTGGRDGYTF. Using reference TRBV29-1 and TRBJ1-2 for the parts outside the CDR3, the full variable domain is SAVISQKPSRDICQRGTSLTIQCQVDSQVTMMFWYRQQPGQSLTLIATANQGSEATYESGFVIDKFPISRPNLTFSTLTVSNMSPEDSSIYLCSVLTGGRDGYTFGSGTRLTVV.